This TCR beta chain originates from a study of CXCR3-negative and CXCR3-positive naive CD8 T cells (dated by TCRdb to between 2019 and 2020). As for the study more broadly: In total, approximately 150 million TRB reads were obtained, corresponding to roughly 1.5 +/- 0.3 million reads per library. TRBV-TRBJ cluster analysis included naive subsets from several donors and memory cells from 3 donors. The diversity and physicochemical repertoire analyses included some 11 donors pooled from two independent experiments.

Each CD8+ T cell subset was flow-sorted in triplicate, and around 300,000 cells per subset were placed directly into RLT lysis buffer. Naive CD8+ T cells were defined stringently as CD45RO-CCR7+CD27+CD95- to exclude memory contaminants. Standard density gradient centrifugation was used to isolate peripheral blood mononuclear cells from buffy coats. A FACSAria III was used to flow-sort naive CXCR3-negative and CXCR3-positive CD8+ T cells. An RNeasy Mini Kit was used to extract total RNA from the sorted cells. General findings and caveats noted by the study authors: Because CXCR3 expression was partially decreased after cryopreservation, freshly isolated PBMCs were used for most assays. Because surface CD5, which is linked to self-reactivity in mice, was comparable between the naive subsets, TCR interaction strength was also inferred from the physicochemical properties of TRB CDR3s. Compared with CXCR3-negative naive cells, CXCR3-positive naive cells had TRB CDR3s with higher hydrophobicity (lower Kidera factor 4), lower energy, and higher strength and volume indices. TRBV-TRBJ usage was similar between naive CXCR3-negative and CXCR3-positive cells from the same donor, while memory cells showed distinct patterns. Both naive subsets had comparably high repertoire diversity, while memory CD8+ T cells had much lower repertoire diversity.

The CDR3, cysteine through phenylalanine, is 14 amino acids long. No DNA is recorded. CDR1 and CDR2 were assigned from the germline V gene (reference sequence) as LNHDA and SQIVND. As for this clonotype: The antigen this receptor binds is unknown.

TCRdb shows the sequencer as NextSeq 550. The Human TCR Profiling Kit (MiLaboratory) was used to make UMI-labeled 5' RACE TRB cDNA libraries. The full amount of extracted RNA was used for cDNA synthesis, and the full amount of resulting cDNA was used for PCR amplification. Libraries were prepared in parallel with an identical number of PCR cycles. On the authors' methods: With a requirement of at least two reads per UMI, MIGEC and MiXCR extracted about 50,000 +/- 10,000 unique UMI-labeled TRB cDNA molecules per library. On average, approximately 40,000 +/- 10,000 functional in-frame TRB CDR3 nucleotide clonotypes lacking stop codons were found per library. Diversity metrics, including normalized Shannon-Wiener and Chao1, were computed in VDJtools after downsampling to 5000 UMI-labeled TRB molecules per sample. VDJtools computed clonotype-size-weighted physicochemical properties of the central five CDR3 residues: interaction energy, strength, volume and Kidera factor 4. TCRdb reprocessed the reads, reporting each CDR3 protein sequence once and no DNA. The V and J calls here are based on TCRdb, not the publication. The table kept for this sample lists under 150,000 distinct CDR3 sequences. Around 0.54% of the sample is taken by the ten largest.

The receptor comes from a human donor in good health. Some clones in this sample may be carry-over from other donors' samples. The source material was naive CXCR3+ CD8+ T cells from blood. The intended sense of this specimen's cell subset or site label: CD45RO-CCR7+CD27+CD95- naive CD8+ T cells expressing CXCR3 (TNR3+). The V and J segments used are TRBV19 and TRBJ1-1; TCRdb proposes TRBD1, but this gene call is untestable without DNA. The CDR3 protein sequence reads: CASSPTGRGTEAFF. The entire variable domain, with the stretches around the CDR3 drawn from the reference TRBV19 and TRBJ1-1 proteins, is DGGITQSPKYLFRKEGQNVTLSCEQNLNHDAMYWYRQDPGQGLRLIYYSQIVNDFQKGDIAEGYSVSREKKESFPLTVTSAQKNPTAFYLCASSPTGRGTEAFFGQGTRLTVV.